This T cell receptor beta chain was recovered during a study of blood T cell repertoires in COVID-19. Overall study context: Specimens from acute and convalescent COVID-19 originated in the United States, Italy and Spain. PBMCs, B-cell-depleted T cells, or T cells provided the cDNA or gDNA that made up the material.

V lost 0 bases to trimming and J lost 6 bases, with 7 bases between them. CDR1 is SGHNT, CDR2 YYREEE, per germline (reference sequence). CDR3 length equals 12 residues. As originally analysed: Amplification of reference gene primers provided the estimated nucleated cell counts. Profiling relied on immunoSEQ multiplex PCR, and the TCRdb table lists in-frame clones only, not all of them. The V and J calls and clone size were taken over from that table, and D and trimming were inferred from the DNA. The table shows around 130,000 clones, with roughly four fifths occurring only once. The chain joins TRBV5-4 to TRBJ2-7; D remains ambiguous. The material sequenced was peripheral blood. The TCR originated in a human donor in a cohort sampled during active COVID-19. CDR3 amino acids: CASSLGRGEQYF. CDR3 nucleotides: TGTGCCAGCAGCTTGGGGCGCGGCGAGCAGTACTTC.